This T cell receptor beta chain derives from a study of siplizumab effects on memory and regulatory T cells. Study results and limitations: Naive T cells seemed more diverse than memory cells; they also seemed major alloresponse contributors.

TCRdb keeps only in-frame clones here, not all; method: immunoSEQ multiplex PCR. The table lists tens of thousands of clones, over 95% of them singletons. Investigators obtained sequences from unstimulated naive, memory, effector memory and TEMRA subsets in a few donor pairs. Concerning this clone: Antigen unknown.

The origin of this receptor is a human donor in good health. The sequenced sample consisted of naive CD8+ T cells sorted from blood.

The CDR3 sequence: CASSIGQGFYEQYF. In DNA form, the CDR3 reads TGTGCCAGTAGTATAGGGCAGGGCTTCTACGAGCAGTACTTC. The chain has TRBV19 and TRBJ2-7; D may be TRBD1 (5 bases). Trimming stripped 1 base from V and 3 bases from J, with 10 bases between. This CDR3 is built from 14 residues. Looked up from germline, CDR1 is LNHDA and CDR2 is SQIVND (reference sequence).